The 25 T cell receptor beta chains below all came from one sample that was sequenced in a study of PD-1 blockade in classical Hodgkin lymphoma (dated by TCRdb to about 2020). Library preparation employed the immunoSEQ multiplex PCR assay. The clones in this table, taken by TCRdb from immuneACCESS, are in-frame only. Not every clone is retained; where verified, under half of the shortfall comes from an unresolved V gene, and the cause of the rest is unknown. This sample has under 95,000 clones in its table, and 92% of those were observed once. Around 2.4% of the sample rests with the top ten. The time point tag for this specimen amounts to: cycle 2 day 1 (C2D1) of nivolumab. All trial patients had relapsed after autologous stem cell transplantation, with cohorts A, B and C differing in prior brentuximab vedotin exposure. Sequencing was performed on peripheral blood mononuclear cells (PBMCs), taken before the second cycle of nivolumab. The receptors were sampled from a human donor with classical Hodgkin lymphoma.

The chain employs TRBV5-4 and TRBJ2-1; 15 bases line up with TRBD2. CDR1 is SGHNT, CDR2 YYREEE, per germline (reference sequence). V gave up 4 bases and J gave up 4 bases; unmatched junction bases: 6. The CDR3 consists of 17 residues. Here the CDR3 DNA reads TGTGCCAGCAGCCCGCGGACTAGCGGGAGGGTGTACAATGAGCAGTTCTTC. Encoded protein: CASSPRTSGRVYNEQFF.

The gene calls are TRBV6-5 and TRBJ2-1; D remains unclear. The V and J ends lost 0 bases and 3 bases respectively, with 12 bases between them. The CDR3 has 16 amino acids. Germline assignment: CDR1 MNHEY and CDR2 SVGAGI. The chain's CDR3 is CASSYSVAQHYNEQFF. The CDR3 DNA reads as TGTGCCAGCAGTTACTCAGTCGCACAGCACTACAATGAGCAGTTCTTC.

The chain recombines TRBV18 with TRBJ2-1; D is perhaps TRBD1 or TRBD2 (5 bases each). This CDR3 spans 16 amino acids. Germline CDR1 KGHSH, CDR2 LQKENI. Trimming took off 3 bases at V and 9 bases at J, with 21 bases between the two ends. The CDR3 spells CASSPVSDRGEGEQFF. The DNA of the CDR3 is TGTGCCAGCTCACCGGTTTCTGACAGAGGGGAAGGTGAGCAGTTCTTC.

This clone showed up just once. This chain links TRBV6-6 with TRBJ2-7; 11 nucleotides match TRBD1. The trim removed 7 bases at V and 6 bases at J, leaving 5 bases unmatched. Germline lookup yields CDR1 MNHNY and CDR2 SVGAGI (reference sequence). This CDR3 contains 13 residues. For the CDR3, the DNA is TGTGCCAGCACCCTAGGGACAGGGGGCGAGCAGTACTTC. It specifies CASTLGTGGEQYF.

The chain recombines TRBV7-2 with TRBJ1-5; D is uncertain. The CDR3 totals 12 residues. With 5 bases removed from V and 6 bases from J, the gap between germline ends came to 8 bases. In germline, CDR1 is SGHTA, CDR2 FQGNSA. CDR3 sequence (DNA): TGTGCCAGCAGCCAGTCGGGTCAGCCCCAGCATTTT. As protein: CASSQSGQPQHF.

This sequence joins TRBV27 and TRBJ1-1; D uncertain. Trimming cost V 3 bases and J 3 bases, with 14 bases left between them. The CDR3 loop spans 15 amino acids. Looked up from germline, CDR1 is MNHEY and CDR2 is SMNVEV (reference sequence). The CDR3 loop reads CASSFFWGSDTEAFF. For the CDR3, the DNA is TGTGCCAGCAGTTTTTTTTGGGGAAGCGACACTGAAGCTTTCTTT.

This clone appeared a few times. The rearrangement uses TRBV6-1 and TRBJ2-5; D possibly uses TRBD1 or TRBD2 (5 bases each). Trimming removed 6 bases at V and 0 bases at J, with 14 bases between. Germline V gives CDR1 MNHNS, CDR2 SASEGT. This CDR3 spans 15 amino acids. CDR3 residues: CASRGTSKYQETQYF. CDR3 DNA sequence: TGTGCCAGCAGAGGGACCTCCAAGTACCAAGAGACCCAGTACTTC.

The V call is TRBV19, the J call TRBJ1-2, with a possible D match to TRBD1 (6 bases). Germline V CDR1 and CDR2: LNHDA, SQIVND (reference sequence). Between the trimmed V and J ends, which lost 6 bases and 2 bases, there was a span of 10 bases. There are 13 residues in the CDR3. CDR3 amino acids: CASRQGTNYGYTF. CDR3 DNA sequence: TGTGCCAGTAGGCAGGGGACGAACTATGGCTACACCTTC.

The rearrangement uses TRBV5-1 and TRBJ2-2; 13 bases are a match to TRBD2. Trimming took 0 bases from V and 5 from J; bases not matched to a gene: 7. The V gene's germline CDR1 is SGHRS and CDR2 YFSETQ. The CDR3 runs to 18 residues. The CDR3 spells CASSLEGRLAGGTGELFF. CDR3 bases: TGCGCCAGCAGCTTGGAAGGGCGACTAGCGGGAGGAACCGGGGAGCTGTTTTTT.

The V gene is TRBV28, the J gene TRBJ2-1; the D is unclear. Germline V gene sequence: CDR1 MDHEN, CDR2 SYDVKM. The CDR3 has 16 amino acids. V was pared by 6 bases and J by 0 bases, with 15 bases between. Here the CDR3 DNA reads TGTGCCAGCAGAAAAGGACGGACCGACTCCTACAATGAGCAGTTCTTC. Protein product: CASRKGRTDSYNEQFF.

The gene calls are TRBV18 and TRBJ1-1, with 7 positions matching TRBD1. Germline V lookup: CDR1 KGHSH, CDR2 LQKENI. CDR3 length: 16 residues. V lost 3 bases, J lost 1 base, and 8 bases stayed unmatched. DNA for the CDR3: TGTGCCAGCTCACCCGGAGGGGGCGGTGGGAACACTGAAGCTTTCTTT. It encodes CASSPGGGGGNTEAFF.

The chain has TRBV27 and TRBJ1-2; D call uncertain. This CDR3 region has 16 residues. CDR1 MNHEY and CDR2 SMNVEV come from the germline V gene (reference sequence). Trimming removed 5 bases at V and 0 bases at J, with 16 bases between. The CDR3: CASSRRGPSPNYGYTF. The CDR3 coding sequence is TGTGCCAGCAGTCGACGAGGGCCTAGCCCTAACTATGGCTACACCTTC.

This chain links TRBV28 with TRBJ2-3; no clear D. V gave up 5 bases and J gave up 4 bases, with 4 bases separating them. The germline V gene has CDR1 MDHEN and CDR2 SYDVKM. The length of the CDR3 is 11 residues. CDR3 nucleotides: TGTGCCAGCAGTAACTCAGATACGCAGTATTTT. It specifies CASSNSDTQYF.

The CDR3 loop is CASSSTGFTEAFF. CDR3 bases: TGTGCCAGCAGTTCGACAGGGTTCACTGAAGCTTTCTTT. V gene TRBV27 combines with J gene TRBJ1-1, with TRBD1 identical over 7 bases. CDR3 length: 13 amino acids. Per germline, CDR1 MNHEY and CDR2 SMNVEV (reference sequence). The J segment lost 4 bases and the V segment lost 4 bases, leaving 3 bases of the junction unmatched.

The chain is built from TRBV28 and TRBJ1-2; a weak D match, TRBD1 (6 bases). The CDR3 contains 15 residues. V lost 5 bases and J lost 4, with 17 bases in between. Germline loops: CDR1 MDHEN, CDR2 SYDVKM. Here the CDR3 DNA reads TGTGCCAGCAGTGGTACGGGGGCGATGGTCTATGGCTACACCTTC. Residues: CASSGTGAMVYGYTF.

A single count supports this clone. CDR3 protein: CASRTEWGAREQYF. The CDR3 DNA reads TGTGCCAGCAGGACTGAATGGGGGGCGAGGGAGCAGTACTTC. The genes are TRBV28 and TRBJ2-7; D might be TRBD1 or TRBD2, each matching 6 bases. The CDR3 covers 14 residues. From germline, CDR1 is MDHEN and CDR2 SYDVKM. Trimming stripped 6 bases from V and 7 bases from J, with 19 bases between.

The chain recombines TRBV6-1 with TRBJ1-1; D gene uncertain. Trimming stripped 11 bases from V and 2 bases from J, with 9 bases between. The CDR3 extends over 11 amino acids. CDR1 and CDR2 (germline): MNHNS, SASEGT. CDR3 protein: CAVQTNTEAFF. CDR3 coding DNA: TGTGCCGTACAGACCAACACTGAAGCTTTCTTT.

The chain joins TRBV5-4 to TRBJ2-1; 10 bases align to TRBD1. The CDR3 totals 15 residues. V gave up 0 bases and J gave up 9 bases; unmatched junction bases: 6. Germline V CDR1 and CDR2: SGHNT, YYREEE (reference sequence). The CDR3 loop is CASSLGQGAQSEQFF. CDR3 in DNA: TGTGCCAGCAGCTTGGGACAGGGGGCGCAGAGTGAGCAGTTCTTC. Using reference TRBV5-4 and TRBJ2-1 for the parts outside the CDR3, the full variable domain is ETGVTQSPTHLIKTRGQQVTLRCSSQSGHNTVSWYQQALGQGPQFIFQYYREEENGRGNFPPRFSGLQFPNYSSELNVNALELDDSALYLCASSLGQGAQSEQFFGPGTRLTVL.

The V gene is TRBV4-1, the J gene TRBJ2-7; TRBD1 is a possible D gene (5 bases). Trimming took 4 bases from V and 5 from J, leaving 12 bases between them. Germline CDR1 is MGHRA and CDR2 is YSYEKL. The CDR3 loop spans 13 amino acids. CDR3 DNA: TGCGCCAGCAGCCTGGGGCGTAGGAACGAGCAGTACTTC. Translated, it gives CASSLGRRNEQYF.

The chain joins TRBV25-1 to TRBJ2-5; 10 positions match TRBD1. Germline V gene lookup returns CDR1 MGHDK and CDR2 SYGVNS. The CDR3 spans 17 residues. With V trimmed by 2 bases and J by 4 bases, 10 bases remained unmatched. The CDR3 region has the DNA TGTGCCAGCAGTGAACCCCTCGGGACAGGGGTAGTAGAGACCCAGTACTTC. Amino acid sequence: CASSEPLGTGVVETQYF. Combining the CDR3 with reference TRBV25-1 and TRBJ2-5 gives the whole variable domain EADIYQTPRYLVIGTGKKITLECSQTMGHDKMYWYQQDPGMELHLIHYSYGVNSTEKGDLSSESTVSRIRTEHFPLTLESARPSHTSQYLCASSEPLGTGVVETQYFGPGTRLLVL.

The J gene is TRBJ2-1, the V gene TRBV4-1; D remains ambiguous. CDR1 is MGHRA and CDR2 is YSYEKL in the germline V gene. The CDR3 sequence is 14 residues long. Trimming shortened V by 1 base and J by 8 bases, and 12 bases separated the two germline ends. CDR3 coding DNA: TGCGCCAGCAGCCAAGTTCAAGATATCTATGAGCAGTTCTTC. Amino acids: CASSQVQDIYEQFF.

The gene calls are TRBV5-1 and TRBJ1-2, with 7 bases lining up with TRBD1. The CDR3 has 16 amino acids. Germline V gene data show CDR1 as SGHRS and CDR2 as YFSETQ. Trimming removed 4 bases from V and 4 bases from J; junction bases left unmatched: 13. For the CDR3, the DNA is TGCGCCAGCAGCCCAAGCTACAGGGGTGGCGGCTATGGCTACACCTTC. As protein: CASSPSYRGGGYGYTF. The full variable domain, in which reference TRBV5-1 and TRBJ1-2 provide the parts outside the CDR3, is KAGVTQTPRYLIKTRGQQVTLSCSPISGHRSVSWYQQTPGQGLQFLFEYFSETQRNKGNFPGRFSGRQFSNSRSEMNVSTLELGDSALYLCASSPSYRGGGYGYTFGSGTRLTVV.

CDR3 region: CASSFIESSLYGYTF. The CDR3 DNA sequence: TGTGCCAGCAGCTTTATCGAGAGTTCTCTCTATGGCTACACCTTC. V and J are TRBV28 and TRBJ1-2; no clear D. The CDR3 has 15 residues. Germline CDR1 reads MDHEN; CDR2 reads SYDVKM. V shed 6 bases and J shed 4 bases, with 18 bases lying between them.

The chain carries TRBV12-5 and TRBJ2-7; 8 bases agree with TRBD2. This CDR3 has 14 residues. Germline CDR1 is LGHNT and CDR2 is FRNRAP. Losses at the gene ends were 7 bases for V and 4 bases for J; bases not matched to a gene: 9. The CDR3 is CASVLGGVPYEQYF. The CDR3 coding sequence is TGTGCTAGTGTTCTCGGGGGGGTCCCATACGAGCAGTACTTC.

The chain combines TRBV11-1 with TRBJ2-1, with TRBD2 matching over 9 bases. The CDR3 length is 16 residues. The V gene end was trimmed by 3 bases and the J gene end by 2 bases; junction bases not matched to a gene: 5. The V gene's germline CDR1 is SGHAT and CDR2 FQDESV (reference sequence). CDR3 sequence (DNA): TGTGCCAGCAGCTTCACTTCTAGCGGGGCCTACAATGAGCAGTTCTTC. Translating it yields CASSFTSSGAYNEQFF.